This is a list of T cell receptor beta chains from one sample in a study of T cells in narcolepsy. Profiled with immunoSEQ multiplex PCR; TCRdb holds only in-frame clones, not every one. Here the sample spans over 15,000 clones, 85% to 90% being singletons. Sequenced input: memory (CD45RA-) CD4+ T cells from blood. All receptors derive from a human donor in good health. CDR3s leave out the opening cysteine and the closing phenylalanine or tryptophan.

v_call	j_call	cdr3_aa
TRBV4-2	TRBJ2-7	ASSQDISGGYEQY
TRBV19	TRBJ2-4	ASSLQTGMRNIQY
TRBV4-3	TRBJ2-1	ASSQDYGTISNEQF
TRBV15	TRBJ2-1	ATSPRAWVTYNEQF
TRBV5-4	TRBJ2-5	ASSPRGGGSQETQY
TRBV7-6	TRBJ2-1	ASARGLATSGRGSYNEQF
TRBV10-3	TRBJ1-4	AANTLGRNEKLF
TRBV7-2	TRBJ2-7	ASSLLTGFSEQY
TRBV11-2	TRBJ2-1	ASSLTAEQF
TRBV6-5	TRBJ1-1	ASSHQGKNTEAF
TRBV10-2	TRBJ2-5	ASSESGGDQETQY
TRBV7-2	TRBJ2-5	ASSPSGGAVKTQY
TRBV18	TRBJ1-1	ASSPTSQLNTEAF
TRBV7-9	TRBJ1-1	ASSLARTGGTEAF
TRBV29-1	TRBJ2-3	SVEGLAGVKQY
TRBV29-1	TRBJ1-2	SVETGAGPRGGYT
TRBV6-1	TRBJ2-3	ASSEARGTDTQY
TRBV11-1	TRBJ1-5	ASSLDPIQPQH
TRBV27	TRBJ1-5	ASSFQGSQPQH
TRBV10-1	TRBJ2-2	ASSQLAYTGELF
TRBV7-9	-	ASSFKDSYEQY
TRBV14	TRBJ1-2	ASSYSGPVNYGYT
TRBV7-6	TRBJ1-5	ASSLAGADQPQH
TRBV5-4	TRBJ1-2	ASSLEGLNNPVGYT
TRBV9	TRBJ2-3	ASERGGLRANTDTQY
TRBV28	TRBJ1-5	ASSFPYDRYYSNQPQH
TRBV12-5	TRBJ1-2	ASGSRPAYGYT
TRBV7-1	TRBJ1-2	ASSAVYEGKTYGYT
TRBV5-1	TRBJ2-2	ASSQENRVAGELF
TRBV19	TRBJ2-2	ASSIRRGRAAGELF
TRBV19	TRBJ2-7	ASSMGFGTYYEQY
TRBV6-5	TRBJ1-6	ASTKRGAFSSPLH
TRBV10-1	TRBJ2-2	ASSASWTGELF
TRBV5-5	TRBJ2-2	ASSFVLTNTGELF
TRBV10-3	TRBJ2-1	AISGSQGGEQF
TRBV7-2	TRBJ2-3	ASSLTDTQY
TRBV5-4	TRBJ2-7	ASSLWGYEQY
TRBV6-1	TRBJ1-3	ASRGSGTWGDTIY
TRBV9	TRBJ1-1	ASSTLDGGTEAF
TRBV2	TRBJ2-2	ASSELRGGELF
TRBV6-5	TRBJ2-2	ASSRTSAGGELF
TRBV6-4	TRBJ2-2	ASSDSVSTGELF
TRBV10-3	TRBJ2-3	AISSLAGEGNTQY
TRBV4-2	TRBJ2-1	ASSQGAGENEQF
TRBV19	TRBJ1-1	ATWNTEAF
TRBV19	TRBJ1-3	ASSIDSTWNTIY
TRBV2	TRBJ1-2	ASSEFQSYYGYT
TRBV5-1	TRBJ2-3	ASSLRGVSTDTQY